This T cell receptor beta chain was retrieved from a study of OX40 agonist ivuxolimab in advanced cancers. Study context: Treatment of patients was with ivuxolimab, an agonistic anti-OX40 (CD134) antibody.

Germline values: CDR1 GTSNPN, CDR2 SVGIG (reference sequence). Trimming removed 1 base from V and 10 bases from J; junction bases left unmatched: 7. The CDR3 sequence is 13 residues long. TCRdb's table, derived via immunoSEQ multiplex PCR, lists solely in-frame clones and lacks some. The sample has 65,000 to 75,000 clones; 80% to 90% are singletons. As concerns this clone: The antigen is not known.

Study-wide results and limits: Some patients without response likewise showed low normalized clonal expansion.

The receptor was derived from an adult with an advanced solid tumor such as melanoma, head and neck, liver or kidney cancer. V gene TRBV30 combines with J gene TRBJ2-1, with TRBD1 identical over 7 bases. Sequencing used CD4+ or CD8+ T cells sorted from blood, obtained in a trial of the OX40 agonist ivuxolimab. The CDR3 spells CAWSDRGSIEQFF. The CDR3 nucleotides read TGTGCCTGGAGTGACAGGGGATCGATCGAGCAGTTCTTC.